This T cell receptor beta chain was profiled in a study of T-cell reconstitution after alpha-beta-depleted transplantation in children. Preparation of the TCRbeta library was carried out with unique molecular identifiers. TCRdb re-analysed the PCR reads in MiXCR, keeping a single row per CDR3 protein. The data show approximately 640,000 distinct CDR3 sequences, with around 17% seen just once and under 1.2% held by the top ten. With 0 bases clipped from V and 3 bases from J, the junction kept 7 bases outside the gene matches. The CDR3 contains 16 residues. Germline assignment: CDR1 MNHEY and CDR2 SVGAGI. There are many counts of this clonotype.

This clonotype was sampled from a human donor who donated a stem cell graft to a child with acute myeloid leukemia. This chain connects TRBV6-5 to TRBJ1-1; TRBD1 aligns across 7 bases. Sequenced material: PBMCs from the stem cell graft donor, taken from the stem cell graft. DNA of the CDR3: TGTGCCAGCAGTTACTCCCAGGGGGTACGGTACACTGAAGCTTTCTTT. This translates into CASSYSQGVRYTEAFF.